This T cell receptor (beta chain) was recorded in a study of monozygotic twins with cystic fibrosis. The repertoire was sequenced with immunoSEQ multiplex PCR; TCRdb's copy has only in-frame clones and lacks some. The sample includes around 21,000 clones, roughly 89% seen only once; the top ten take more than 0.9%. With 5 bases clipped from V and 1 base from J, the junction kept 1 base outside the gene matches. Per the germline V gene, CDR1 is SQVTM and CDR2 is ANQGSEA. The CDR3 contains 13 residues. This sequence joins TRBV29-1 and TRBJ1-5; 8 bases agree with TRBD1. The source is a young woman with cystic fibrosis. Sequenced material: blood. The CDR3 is CSVRQGSNQPQHF. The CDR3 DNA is TGCAGCGTTAGACAGGGGAGCAATCAGCCCCAGCATTTT.